A single sample gave rise to the 21 T cell receptor beta chains below, sequenced in a study of beta chain features in type 1 diabetes. Expressed TCRB transcripts were sequenced because the entire RNA isolate underwent reverse transcription. Assay used: immunoSEQ multiplex PCR; TCRdb lists only in-frame clones, some missing. The table shows roughly 130,000 clones, with about 8.7% occurring only once. Input material: central memory CD4+ T cells from blood. Receptor source: a young man in good health.

This chain uses TRBV5-1 with TRBJ2-1, with TRBD2 matching 11 bases. The CDR3 is 18 residues long. The J segment lost 7 bases and the V segment lost 0 bases, leaving 12 bases of the junction unmatched. Germline V gene lookup returns CDR1 SGHRS and CDR2 YFSETQ. CDR3: CASSLGGSGGARFNEQFF. CDR3 bases: TGCGCCAGCAGCTTGGGGGGTAGCGGGGGGGCCCGGTTTAATGAGCAGTTCTTC.

The sample holds a few counts of this clone. The V gene is TRBV18, the J gene TRBJ1-5; D might be TRBD1 (5 bases). The germline V gene has CDR1 KGHSH and CDR2 LQKENI. The V end lost 3 bases, the J end lost 5 bases, and 14 bases lay between the germline ends. The length of the CDR3 is 15 residues. CDR3 residues: CASSPVFGGDQPQHF. CDR3 nucleotide sequence: TGTGCCAGCTCACCCGTATTCGGAGGGGATCAGCCCCAGCATTTT.

In its sample, this clone was seen a few times. The DNA is omitted, as the CDR3 cannot be located on it reliably, and the CDR3 follows TCRdb's listing. This chain links TRBV21-1 with TRBJ1-3. TRBV21-1 is flagged as a pseudogene. A total of 16 residues make up the CDR3, ends included. The CDR3 loop is CASSPSEVGSGNTIYF.

The sample holds a few counts of this clone. This chain connects TRBV2 to TRBJ2-1, with TRBD2 matching over 9 bases. Germline V gene data show CDR1 as SNHLY and CDR2 as FYNNEI. CDR3 length equals 17 residues. With V trimmed by 1 base and J by 4 bases, 8 bases remained unmatched. CDR3 bases: TGTGCCAGCAGTGAAGGGGTGGCGGGGGGGCCTTACAATGAGCAGTTCTTC. This codes for CASSEGVAGGPYNEQFF.

The gene calls are TRBV6-6 and TRBJ1-1; TRBD1 might be the D (6 bases). The germline V and J ends were trimmed by 1 base and 1 base, with 10 bases remaining between them. Germline V gene sequence: CDR1 MNHNY, CDR2 SVGAGI (reference sequence). The CDR3 spans 15 residues. CDR3 nucleotides: TGTGCCAGCAGTTACTACTCGACAGGGAACACTGAAGCTTTCTTT. Translated: CASSYYSTGNTEAFF.

This clone was counted between two and nine times. The chain combines TRBV5-1 with TRBJ2-3; 7 bases match TRBD2. Germline assignment: CDR1 SGHRS and CDR2 YFSETQ. This CDR3 contains 15 residues. V dropped 4 bases and J dropped 3; count of bases not matched to a gene: 8. CDR3 DNA: TGCGCCAGCAGCCAACTAGCGAGTAGAACAGATACGCAGTATTTT. This gives the protein CASSQLASRTDTQYF.

This clone has only a few counts. The chain recombines TRBV23-1 with TRBJ2-7, with a possible D match to TRBD1 (5 bases). TRBV23-1 is classed as an ORF, of uncertain function. There are 13 residues in the CDR3. The V gene lost 8 bases and the J gene lost 1 base, with 12 bases spanning the gap. CDR3 amino acids: CASSGQKSYEQYF. In DNA, the CDR3 is TGCGCCAGCTCCGGACAAAAATCCTACGAGCAGTACTTC.

This clone came up a few times. The rearrangement links TRBV29-1 to TRBJ2-1, with 8 positions matching TRBD1. Germline values: CDR1 SQVTM, CDR2 ANQGSEA. There are 18 residues in the CDR3. J lost 2 bases, V lost 6 bases, and 18 bases had no gene match. The CDR3 here is CSVQRGTGRITTYNEQFF. In nucleotides, the CDR3 is TGCAGCGTCCAAAGGGGGACAGGCCGAATAACAACCTACAATGAGCAGTTCTTC.

The table lists this clone with a few counts. V usage is TRBV16 and J usage is TRBJ2-6, with D maybe TRBD2 (5 bases). The germline CDR1 and CDR2 sequences are KGHSY and FQNENV. The CDR3 sequence is 17 residues long. Trimming took off 3 bases at V and 2 bases at J, with 14 bases between the two ends. The CDR3 DNA reads as TGTGCCAGCAGCCAGCCGAGTCCAGCGGCTGGGGCCAACGTCCTGACTTTC. Protein: CASSQPSPAAGANVLTF.

This chain joins TRBV4-2 and TRBJ1-2, with D uncertain. This CDR3 is built from 16 residues. The germline gives CDR1 LGHNA, CDR2 YNFKEQ. Trimming shortened V by 0 bases and J by 0 bases, and 11 bases separated the two germline ends. DNA for the CDR3: TGTGCCAGCAGCCAAGATAACGAGAGGACTAACTATGGCTACACCTTC. This codes for CASSQDNERTNYGYTF.

In this sample, this clone turned up a few times. The chain couples TRBV6-5 to TRBJ2-7; D ambiguous. Trimming stripped 10 bases from V and 5 bases from J, with 12 bases between. The germline V gene encodes CDR1 MNHEY and CDR2 SVGAGI. CDR3 length: 11 residues. In DNA, the CDR3 is TGTGCCACCTCGGGTCGCCACGAGCAGTACTTC. It translates to CATSGRHEQYF.

In this sample, this clone turned up a few times. The rearrangement joins TRBV2 to TRBJ1-2; D gene uncertain. The V gene lost 7 bases and the J gene lost 0 bases, with 6 bases spanning the gap. Germline assignment: CDR1 SNHLY and CDR2 FYNNEI. This CDR3 has 12 amino acids. The CDR3 DNA reads TGTGCCAGCACGCGGACTAACTATGGCTACACCTTC. It is translated as CASTRTNYGYTF.

The DNA for the CDR3 is TGTGCCAGCAGCATTCGACAGGGGGACGAGACCCAGTACTTC. Protein: CASSIRQGDETQYF. V gene TRBV9 combines with J gene TRBJ2-5; 9 positions agree with TRBD1. The length of the CDR3 is 14 residues. CDR1 and CDR2 from the germline V gene are SGDLS and YYNGEE. The V and J ends lost 4 bases and 5 bases, in that order; junction bases with no gene match: 6.

The chain's CDR3 is CASSNPGGPYNEQFF. As DNA, the CDR3 is TGTGCCAGTAGTAATCCGGGGGGTCCCTACAATGAGCAGTTCTTC. The V and J genes are TRBV19 and TRBJ2-1; 7 bases are a match to TRBD2. J was trimmed by 2 bases and V by 4 bases; bases with no gene match: 5. Looked up from germline, CDR1 is LNHDA and CDR2 is SQIVND (reference sequence). CDR3 size: 15 residues.

A few counts support this clone. The chain employs TRBV28 and TRBJ2-1; a possible D gene is TRBD1 (5 bases). CDR3 size: 15 residues. CDR1 and CDR2 (germline): MDHEN, SYDVKM. V lost 7 bases and J lost 2, with 15 bases in between. This CDR3 is CASTDIRVTYNEQFF. The CDR3 coding sequence is TGTGCCAGCACCGATATCAGGGTCACCTACAATGAGCAGTTCTTC.

The rearrangement links TRBV5-1 to TRBJ1-2, with 8 bases aligning to TRBD1. The V segment lost 4 bases and the J segment 3 bases; nucleotides outside the gene matches: 2. This CDR3 contains 13 residues. The germline CDR1 and CDR2 sequences are SGHRS and YFSETQ. The CDR3 nucleotides are TGCGCCAGCAGCGGACAGGGCGACTATGGCTACACCTTC. Amino acid sequence: CASSGQGDYGYTF.

Worth noting for this clone: This CDR3 is also generated by other DNA sequences in the sample. The chain links TRBV27 to TRBJ2-5; 7 bases match TRBD2. Germline CDR1 MNHEY, CDR2 SMNVEV (reference sequence). Trimming cost V 6 bases and J 2 bases; bases outside gene matches: 6. The CDR3 length is 14 residues. For the CDR3, the DNA is TGTGCCAGCAGCCCTGGGGGGGATCAAGAGACCCAGTACTTC. It yields the protein CASSPGGDQETQYF.

This clone was counted only a few times. The chain is built from TRBV4-1 and TRBJ1-5, with TRBD1 as a possible D gene (6 bases). Trimming took 1 base from V and 4 from J, leaving 14 bases between them. Germline-derived CDR1 and CDR2 are MGHRA and YSYEKL. The length of the CDR3 is 16 residues. The CDR3 coding sequence is TGCGCCAGCAGCCAAGCTAGCGGGGGCCTGAATCAGCCCCAGCATTTT. This encodes CASSQASGGLNQPQHF.

This clone came up a few times. The chain joins TRBV4-2 to TRBJ2-5, with D unclear. This CDR3 has 15 residues. V lost 0 bases to trimming and J lost 4 bases, with 12 bases between them. Germline V gives CDR1 LGHNA, CDR2 YNFKEQ. In DNA form, the CDR3 reads TGTGCCAGCAGCCAAGACAGGAAATTAGGAGAGACCCAGTACTTC. It is translated as CASSQDRKLGETQYF.

The chain links TRBV5-6 to TRBJ1-2, with D possibly TRBD1 on 5 matching bases. Per the germline V gene, CDR1 is SGHDT and CDR2 is YYEEEE. This CDR3 region has 12 residues. Trimming pared 4 bases from V and 4 bases from J, leaving 8 bases between. CDR3 coding DNA: TGTGCCAGCAGCGCGACAGCCTATGGCTACACCTTC. Translating gives CASSATAYGYTF.

V and J are TRBV4-3 and TRBJ2-3; 7 nucleotides match TRBD1. Losses at the gene ends were 0 bases for V and 1 base for J; bases not matched to a gene: 7. The CDR3 covers 17 residues. Germline-derived CDR1 and CDR2 are LGHNA and YSLEER. The CDR3 is CASSQDGKTGGTDTQYF. CDR3 DNA: TGCGCCAGCAGCCAAGATGGCAAAACAGGGGGCACAGATACGCAGTATTTT.